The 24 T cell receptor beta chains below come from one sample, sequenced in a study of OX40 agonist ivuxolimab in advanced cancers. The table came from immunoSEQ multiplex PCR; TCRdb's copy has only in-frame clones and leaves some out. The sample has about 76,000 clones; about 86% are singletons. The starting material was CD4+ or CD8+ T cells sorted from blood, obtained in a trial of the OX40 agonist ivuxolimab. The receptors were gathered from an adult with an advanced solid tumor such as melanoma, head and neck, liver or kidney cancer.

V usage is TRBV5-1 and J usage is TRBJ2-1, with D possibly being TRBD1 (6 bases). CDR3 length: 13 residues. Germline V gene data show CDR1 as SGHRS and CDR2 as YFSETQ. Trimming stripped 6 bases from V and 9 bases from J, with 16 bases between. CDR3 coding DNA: TGCGCCAGCAAGAGGGGCAGGGACATTGAGCAGTTCTTC. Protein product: CASKRGRDIEQFF.

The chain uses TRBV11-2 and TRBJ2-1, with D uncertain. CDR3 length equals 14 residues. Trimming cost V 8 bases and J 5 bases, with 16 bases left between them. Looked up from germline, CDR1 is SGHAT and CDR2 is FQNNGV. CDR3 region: CASGRRLTDNEQFF. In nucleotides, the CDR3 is TGTGCCAGCGGACGTAGGTTGACCGACAATGAGCAGTTCTTC.

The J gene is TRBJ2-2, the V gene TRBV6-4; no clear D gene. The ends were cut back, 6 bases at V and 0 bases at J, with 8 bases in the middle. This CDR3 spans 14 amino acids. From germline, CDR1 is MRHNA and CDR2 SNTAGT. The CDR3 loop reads CASSPSANTGELFF. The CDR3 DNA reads TGTGCCAGCAGCCCTAGTGCGAACACCGGGGAGCTGTTTTTT.

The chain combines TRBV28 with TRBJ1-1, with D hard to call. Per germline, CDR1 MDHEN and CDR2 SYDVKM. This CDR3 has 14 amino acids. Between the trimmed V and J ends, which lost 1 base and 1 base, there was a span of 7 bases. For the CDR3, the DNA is TGTGCCAGCAGTTTATCGCAGAAGAACACTGAAGCTTTCTTT. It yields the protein CASSLSQKNTEAFF.

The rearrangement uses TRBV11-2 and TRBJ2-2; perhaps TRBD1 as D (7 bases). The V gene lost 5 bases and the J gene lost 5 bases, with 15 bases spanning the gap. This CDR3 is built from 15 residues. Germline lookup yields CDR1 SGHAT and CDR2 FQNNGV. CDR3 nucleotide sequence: TGTGCCAGCAGCCCGCGGGACAGAGAGACCGGGGAGCTGTTTTTT. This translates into CASSPRDRETGELFF.

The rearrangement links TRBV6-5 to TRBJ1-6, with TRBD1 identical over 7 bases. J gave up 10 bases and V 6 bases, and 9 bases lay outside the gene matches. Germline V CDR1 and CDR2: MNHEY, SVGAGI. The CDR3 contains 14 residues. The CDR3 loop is CASSPGTVRSPLHF. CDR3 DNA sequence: TGTGCCAGCAGCCCCGGGACAGTCCGCTCACCCCTCCACTTT.

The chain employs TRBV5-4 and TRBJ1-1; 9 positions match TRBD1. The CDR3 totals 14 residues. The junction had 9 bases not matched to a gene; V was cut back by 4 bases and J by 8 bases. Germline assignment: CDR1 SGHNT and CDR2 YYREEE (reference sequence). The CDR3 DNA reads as TGTGCCAGCAGCCCAGGTGGGGACAGGGCGGAAGCTTTCTTT. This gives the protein CASSPGGDRAEAFF.

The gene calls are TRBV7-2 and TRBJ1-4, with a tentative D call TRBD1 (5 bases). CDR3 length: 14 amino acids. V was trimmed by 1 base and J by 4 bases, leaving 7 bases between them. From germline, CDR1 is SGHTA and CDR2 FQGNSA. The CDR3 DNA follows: TGTGCCAGCAGCTTAGGACAGTATAATGAAAAACTGTTTTTT. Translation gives CASSLGQYNEKLFF.

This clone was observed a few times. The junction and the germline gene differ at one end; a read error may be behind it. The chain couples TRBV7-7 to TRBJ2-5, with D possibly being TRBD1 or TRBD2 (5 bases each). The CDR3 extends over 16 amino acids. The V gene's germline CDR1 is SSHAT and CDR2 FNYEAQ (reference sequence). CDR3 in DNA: TGTGCTAGCAGCTTAAACATCGGGACCGCCCGAGAGACCCAGTACTTC. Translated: CASSLNIGTARETQYF.

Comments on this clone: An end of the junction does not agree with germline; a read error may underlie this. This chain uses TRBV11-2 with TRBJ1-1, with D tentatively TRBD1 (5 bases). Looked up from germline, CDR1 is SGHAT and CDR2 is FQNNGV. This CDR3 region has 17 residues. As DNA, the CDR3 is TGTGCCAGCAGCTTAGCTGTAAGGTCTAGTAGTGGGACTGGAGCTTTCTTT. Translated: CASSLAVRSSSGTGAFF.

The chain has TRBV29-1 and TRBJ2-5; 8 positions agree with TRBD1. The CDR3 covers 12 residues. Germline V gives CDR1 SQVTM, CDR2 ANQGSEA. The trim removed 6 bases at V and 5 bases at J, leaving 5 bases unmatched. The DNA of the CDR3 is TGCAGCGTCGGCAGACAGGGGGAGACCCAGTACTTC. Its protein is CSVGRQGETQYF.

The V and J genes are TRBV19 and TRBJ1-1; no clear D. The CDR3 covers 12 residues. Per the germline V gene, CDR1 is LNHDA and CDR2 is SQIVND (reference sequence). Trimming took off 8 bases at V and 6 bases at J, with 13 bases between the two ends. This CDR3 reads CASSWLGAEAFF. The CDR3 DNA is TGTGCCAGTTCTTGGTTAGGCGCTGAAGCTTTCTTT.

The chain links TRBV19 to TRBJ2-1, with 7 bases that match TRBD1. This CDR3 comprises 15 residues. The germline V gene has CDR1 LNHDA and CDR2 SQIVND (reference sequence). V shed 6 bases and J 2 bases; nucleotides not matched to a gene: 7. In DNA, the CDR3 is TGTGCCAGTAGCTTAGGGACAGACACCTACAATGAGCAGTTCTTC. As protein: CASSLGTDTYNEQFF. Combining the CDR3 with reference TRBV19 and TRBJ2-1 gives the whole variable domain DGGITQSPKYLFRKEGQNVTLSCEQNLNHDAMYWYRQDPGQGLRLIYYSQIVNDFQKGDIAEGYSVSREKKESFPLTVTSAQKNPTAFYLCASSLGTDTYNEQFFGPGTRLTVL.

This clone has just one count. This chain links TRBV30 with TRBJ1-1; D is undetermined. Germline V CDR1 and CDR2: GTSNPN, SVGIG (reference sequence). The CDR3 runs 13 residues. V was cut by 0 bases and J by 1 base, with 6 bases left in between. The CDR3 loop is CAWSVQTNTEAFF. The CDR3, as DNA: TGTGCCTGGAGTGTACAGACGAACACTGAAGCTTTCTTT. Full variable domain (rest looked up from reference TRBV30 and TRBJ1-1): SQTIHQWPATLVQPVGSPLSLECTVEGTSNPNLYWYRQAAGRGLQLLFYSVGIGQISSEVPQNLSASRPQDRQFILSSKKLLLSDSGFYLCAWSVQTNTEAFFGQGTRLTVV.

The CDR3 DNA reads as TGTGCCAGCAGCCTAACGGGGGACGGCCTACGTAACACTGAAGCTTTCTTT. Amino acids: CASSLTGDGLRNTEAFF. The rearrangement uses TRBV7-9 and TRBJ1-1, with D maybe TRBD1 (5 bases). The CDR3 has 17 amino acids. The V gene lost 5 bases and the J gene lost 2 bases, with 21 bases spanning the gap. CDR1 is SEHNR and CDR2 is FQNEAQ in the germline V gene (reference sequence).

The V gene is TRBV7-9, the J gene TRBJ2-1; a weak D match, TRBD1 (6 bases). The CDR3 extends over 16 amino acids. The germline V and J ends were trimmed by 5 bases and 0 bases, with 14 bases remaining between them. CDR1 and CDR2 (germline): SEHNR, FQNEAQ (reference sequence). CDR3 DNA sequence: TGTGCCAGCAGCCTTACCCCCAGGGGCTCCTACAATGAGCAGTTCTTC. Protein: CASSLTPRGSYNEQFF. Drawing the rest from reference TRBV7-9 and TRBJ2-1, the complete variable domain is DTGVSQNPRHKITKRGQNVTFRCDPISEHNRLYWYRQTLGQGPEFLTYFQNEAQLEKSRLLSDRFSAERPKGSFSTLEIQRTEQGDSAMYLCASSLTPRGSYNEQFFGPGTRLTVL.

The CDR3 sequence: CASSSRGELFF. The CDR3 DNA follows: TGTGCCAGCAGTTCGAGGGGGGAGCTGTTTTTT. The rearrangement links TRBV6-5 to TRBJ2-2; D is ambiguous. The CDR3 length is 11 residues. Germline CDR1 and CDR2: MNHEY and SVGAGI. Trimming took 4 bases from V and 8 from J, leaving 5 bases between them.

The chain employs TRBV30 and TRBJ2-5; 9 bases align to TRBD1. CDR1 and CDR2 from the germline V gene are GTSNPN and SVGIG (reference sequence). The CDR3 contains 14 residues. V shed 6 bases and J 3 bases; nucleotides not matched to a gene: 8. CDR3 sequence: CACTRTGVKETQYF. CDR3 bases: TGTGCCTGCACAAGGACAGGGGTAAAAGAGACCCAGTACTTC.

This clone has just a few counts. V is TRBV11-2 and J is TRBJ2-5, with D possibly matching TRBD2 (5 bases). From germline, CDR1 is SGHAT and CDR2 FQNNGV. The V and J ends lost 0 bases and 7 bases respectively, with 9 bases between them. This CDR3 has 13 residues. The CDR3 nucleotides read TGTGCCAGCAGCTTAGACAGTGGAGGGACCCAGTACTTC. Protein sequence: CASSLDSGGTQYF.

CDR3 region: CASSATGQVQPTDTQYF. The DNA of the CDR3 is TGTGCCAGCAGCGCAACGGGACAGGTTCAACCTACAGATACGCAGTATTTT. This rearrangement joins TRBV9 to TRBJ2-3; 8 bases align to TRBD1. Germline V gene sequence: CDR1 SGDLS, CDR2 YYNGEE. The ends lost 3 bases at V and 3 bases at J; junction bases unmatched: 12. CDR3 length: 17 amino acids.

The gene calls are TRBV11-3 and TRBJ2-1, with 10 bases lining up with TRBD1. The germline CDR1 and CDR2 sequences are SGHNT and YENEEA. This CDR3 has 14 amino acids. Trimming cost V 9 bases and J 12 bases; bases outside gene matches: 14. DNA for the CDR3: TGTGCCAGTGCCGGGACAGGGGTGTTGGATCGGCAGTTCTTC. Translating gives CASAGTGVLDRQFF.

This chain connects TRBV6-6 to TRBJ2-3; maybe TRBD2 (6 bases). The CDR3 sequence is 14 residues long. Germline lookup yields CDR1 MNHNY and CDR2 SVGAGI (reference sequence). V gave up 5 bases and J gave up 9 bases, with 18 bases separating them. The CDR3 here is CASSAGYPQGTQYF. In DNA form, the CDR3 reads TGTGCCAGCAGTGCGGGGTATCCACAAGGGACGCAGTATTTT.

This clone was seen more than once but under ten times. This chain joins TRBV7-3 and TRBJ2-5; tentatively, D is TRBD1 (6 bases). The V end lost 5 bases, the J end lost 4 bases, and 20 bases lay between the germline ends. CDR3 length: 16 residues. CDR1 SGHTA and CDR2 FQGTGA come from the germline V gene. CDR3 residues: CASSLNTGQRGETQYF. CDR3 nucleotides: TGTGCCAGCAGCCTAAATACGGGACAAAGGGGAGAGACCCAGTACTTC.

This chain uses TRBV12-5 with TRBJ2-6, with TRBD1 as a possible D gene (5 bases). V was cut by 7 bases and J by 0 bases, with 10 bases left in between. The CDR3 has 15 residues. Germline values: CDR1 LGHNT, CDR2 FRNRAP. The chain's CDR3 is CASDRSYSGANVLTF. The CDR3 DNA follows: TGTGCTAGTGACAGGTCTTACTCTGGGGCCAACGTCCTGACTTTC.